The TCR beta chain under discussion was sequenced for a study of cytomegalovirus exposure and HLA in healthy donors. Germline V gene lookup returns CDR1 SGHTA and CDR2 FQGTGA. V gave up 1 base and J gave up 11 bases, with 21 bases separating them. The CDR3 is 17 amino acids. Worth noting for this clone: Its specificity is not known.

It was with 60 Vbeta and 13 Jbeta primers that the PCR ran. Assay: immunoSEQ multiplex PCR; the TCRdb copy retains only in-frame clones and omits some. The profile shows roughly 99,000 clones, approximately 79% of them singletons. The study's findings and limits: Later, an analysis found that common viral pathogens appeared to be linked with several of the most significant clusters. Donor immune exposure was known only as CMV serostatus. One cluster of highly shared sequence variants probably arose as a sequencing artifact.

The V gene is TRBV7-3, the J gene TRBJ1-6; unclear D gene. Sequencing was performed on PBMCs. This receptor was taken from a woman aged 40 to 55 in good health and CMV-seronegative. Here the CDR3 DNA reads TGTGCCAGCAGCTTAAGCGGGGTGTGGGTCTTAGGGACACCCCTCCACTTT. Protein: CASSLSGVWVLGTPLHF.